This T cell receptor (beta chain) was observed in a study of T-cell reconstitution after alpha-beta-depleted transplantation in children. A library of TCRbeta sequences, prepared with unique molecular identifiers, was generated. Using its own MiXCR run on the PCR reads, TCRdb lists one record per CDR3 protein. Of over 150,000 distinct CDR3 sequences listed, around 5.9% are singletons. The germline gives CDR1 SGDLS, CDR2 YYNGEE. V gave up 2 bases and J gave up 0 bases, with 14 bases separating them. This CDR3 has 16 amino acids. The chain employs TRBV9 and TRBJ1-2; no clear D gene. This TCR was recovered from a girl in the first two years of life with combined immunodeficiency, due to receive a stem cell transplant. Sequences were derived from PBMCs, sampled before TCRalphabeta/CD19-depleted stem cell transplant. CDR3 residues: CASSVNREPPNYGYTF. The CDR3 region has the DNA TGTGCCAGCAGCGTTAATCGGGAGCCACCTAACTATGGCTACACCTTC.